These 20 T cell receptor beta chains originate from one sample sequenced in a study of cytomegalovirus exposure and HLA in healthy donors. PCR used 60 Vbeta primers and 13 Jbeta primers. TCRdb's table, derived via immunoSEQ multiplex PCR, lists solely in-frame clones and lacks some. The table for this sample gives approximately 50,000 clones. The sequenced material came from PBMCs. The receptors here all came from a male donor in good health and CMV-seropositive.

The chain has TRBV4-1 and TRBJ2-7; a possible D gene is TRBD2 (6 bases). This CDR3 is built from 13 residues. Trimming pared 6 bases from V and 2 bases from J, leaving 11 bases between. CDR1 is MGHRA and CDR2 is YSYEKL in the germline V gene. In DNA, the CDR3 is TGCGCCAGCAGTCCGGGGGTGACCTACGAGCAGTACTTC. It yields the protein CASSPGVTYEQYF.

The rearrangement uses TRBV27 and TRBJ2-7, with 11 bases identical to TRBD2. Germline V gene data show CDR1 as MNHEY and CDR2 as SMNVEV (reference sequence). The CDR3 consists of 15 residues. V was clipped by 1 base and J by 6 bases; unmatched bases: 5. CDR3 amino acids: CASSLFSSGGFEQYF. The DNA for the CDR3 is TGTGCCAGCAGTTTATTTTCTAGCGGGGGGTTCGAGCAGTACTTC.

This clone ranks as medium-sized in terms of frequency. The chain joins TRBV5-6 to TRBJ2-7, with TRBD2 as a possible D gene (6 bases). This CDR3 has 13 amino acids. Germline CDR1 SGHDT, CDR2 YYEEEE. V was trimmed by 10 bases and J by 3 bases, leaving 17 bases between them. The CDR3 reads CAGGMEGSYEQYF. DNA of the CDR3: TGTGCCGGGGGGATGGAAGGGAGCTACGAGCAGTACTTC.

The V and J genes are TRBV28 and TRBJ1-6; 8 positions match TRBD1. CDR3 size: 16 residues. J lost 5 bases, V lost 6 bases, and 9 bases had no gene match. Per germline, CDR1 MDHEN and CDR2 SYDVKM. The CDR3 loop reads CASSLPVTGDNSPLHF. CDR3 in DNA: TGTGCCAGCAGCCTACCTGTGACAGGGGATAATTCACCCCTCCACTTT.

The chain carries TRBV30 and TRBJ2-3; perhaps TRBD1 as D (7 bases). In germline, CDR1 is GTSNPN, CDR2 SVGIG (reference sequence). Deletions cut 5 bases from V and 2 bases from J, with 11 bases between. This CDR3 has 13 amino acids. Here the CDR3 DNA reads TGTGCCTGGTCCAGGGGGGCCACAGATACGCAGTATTTT. Protein: CAWSRGATDTQYF.

J is TRBJ2-2 and V is TRBV4-1; the D gene is possibly TRBD2 (5 bases). V dropped 0 bases and J dropped 3 bases, with 8 bases sitting between them. The CDR3 runs to 15 residues. Germline CDR1 reads MGHRA; CDR2 reads YSYEKL. Here the CDR3 reads CASSQDFGDTGELFF. The CDR3 nucleotides read TGCGCCAGCAGCCAAGATTTCGGGGACACCGGGGAGCTGTTTTTT.

The chain recombines TRBV2 with TRBJ2-1; TRBD2 aligns across 14 bases. The CDR3 spans 16 residues. The germline V gene has CDR1 SNHLY and CDR2 FYNNEI. With 5 bases clipped from V and 4 bases from J, the junction kept 4 bases outside the gene matches. As DNA, the CDR3 is TGTGCCAGCAGTACCAGACTAGCGGGGGGGTACAATGAGCAGTTCTTC. Translated, it gives CASSTRLAGGYNEQFF. Together with reference TRBV2 and TRBJ2-1, the CDR3 gives the full variable domain: EPEVTQTPSHQVTQMGQEVILRCVPISNHLYFYWYRQILGQKVEFLVSFYNNEISEKSEIFDDQFSVERPDGSNFTLKIRSTKLEDSAMYFCASSTRLAGGYNEQFFGPGTRLTVL.

The CDR3 DNA follows: TGTGCCAGCAGCTCCCCGGGGGGTAATGAGCAGTTCTTC. Protein product: CASSSPGGNEQFF. The chain uses TRBV7-9 and TRBJ2-1; TRBD2 agrees at 7 bases. Trimming removed 4 bases from V and 7 bases from J; junction bases left unmatched: 4. The germline gives CDR1 SEHNR, CDR2 FQNEAQ (reference sequence). CDR3 size: 13 residues.

The chain employs TRBV9 and TRBJ1-6, with D perhaps TRBD1 (5 bases). The germline V gene has CDR1 SGDLS and CDR2 YYNGEE. V lost 4 bases to trimming and J lost 7 bases, with 9 bases between them. The CDR3 length is 13 residues. The CDR3 region has the DNA TGTGCCAGCAGCTCCGCAGGGAATTCACCCCTCCACTTT. It encodes CASSSAGNSPLHF.

The rearrangement links TRBV5-4 to TRBJ1-3, with a possible D match to TRBD1 (6 bases). The germline V gene encodes CDR1 SGHNT and CDR2 YYREEE (reference sequence). Trimming took 3 bases from V and 4 from J, leaving 17 bases between them. The CDR3 loop spans 16 amino acids. CDR3 sequence: CASSSGGGHLGNTIYF. The CDR3 DNA follows: TGTGCCAGCAGCTCCGGGGGGGGACACCTAGGAAACACCATATATTTT.

The chain links TRBV5-4 to TRBJ1-6; D is undetermined. CDR3 length: 14 residues. V was clipped by 10 bases and J by 4 bases, with 15 bases between them. Germline V gives CDR1 SGHNT, CDR2 YYREEE (reference sequence). The CDR3 bases are TGTGCCGTCTTCTTGGAGGGTTATAATTCACCCCTCCACTTT. Amino acid sequence: CAVFLEGYNSPLHF.

The chain joins TRBV7-9 to TRBJ1-1, with TRBD1 identical over 11 bases. Germline V CDR1 and CDR2: SEHNR, FQNEAQ (reference sequence). The CDR3 loop spans 16 amino acids. V lost 4 bases to trimming and J lost 5 bases; unmatched junction nucleotides: 9. CDR3 sequence (DNA): TGTGCCAGCAGCTCCCTGCGGGACAGGGGGGATACTGAAGCTTTCTTT. It is translated as CASSSLRDRGDTEAFF.

The gene calls are TRBV4-3 and TRBJ1-1; D gene ambiguous. Germline loops: CDR1 LGHNA, CDR2 YSLEER. V lost 0 bases and J lost 6, with 11 bases in between. CDR3 length equals 14 residues. The CDR3 region has the DNA TGCGCCAGCAGCCAAGATAGTTCCCGCTCTGAAGCTTTCTTT. This translates into CASSQDSSRSEAFF.

The chain is built from TRBV5-8 and TRBJ1-5; 10 bases agree with TRBD1. Germline CDR1 and CDR2: SGHTS and YDEGEE. This CDR3 has 17 residues. J gave up 11 bases and V 0 bases, and 14 bases lay outside the gene matches. CDR3 in DNA: TGTGCCAGCAGCTTGGTTGCTCGGGACAGGGGTCTCTGGACCCAGCATTTT. This encodes CASSLVARDRGLWTQHF.

V is TRBV19 and J is TRBJ2-5; 9 nucleotides agree with TRBD1. The DNA end favors TRBJ2-7, so the J call may be wrong. This CDR3 contains 15 residues. Germline V CDR1 and CDR2: LNHDA, SQIVND (reference sequence). The CDR3 sequence is CASSTSGTGFYEQYF. The CDR3 nucleotides are TGTGCCAGTAGTACCTCCGGGACAGGGTTCTACGAGCAGTACTTC.

This chain connects TRBV7-4 to TRBJ1-5, with D maybe TRBD1 (6 bases). The germline gives CDR1 SGHVT, CDR2 SQSDAQ. Trimming left V 8 bases short and J 2 bases short, with 25 bases between. This CDR3 has 18 residues. DNA of the CDR3: TGTGCCAGCCCGACCGCGGACAGTGATTCTCTGTGCAATCAGCCCCAGCATTTT. This sequence encodes CASPTADSDSLCNQPQHF.

The CDR3 here is CASSGVGQGARVTGELFF. For the CDR3, the DNA is TGTGCCAGCAGCGGAGTGGGACAGGGGGCGCGTGTCACCGGGGAGCTGTTTTTT. This chain connects TRBV7-9 to TRBJ2-2; TRBD1 matches at 12 bases. This CDR3 has 18 residues. Germline CDR1 is SEHNR and CDR2 is FQNEAQ (reference sequence). With 5 bases clipped from V and 4 bases from J, the junction kept 11 bases outside the gene matches. Full variable domain (missing parts from reference TRBV7-9 and TRBJ2-2): DTGVSQNPRHKITKRGQNVTFRCDPISEHNRLYWYRQTLGQGPEFLTYFQNEAQLEKSRLLSDRFSAERPKGSFSTLEIQRTEQGDSAMYLCASSGVGQGARVTGELFFGEGSRLTVL.

The gene calls are TRBV10-3 and TRBJ2-5; 8 nucleotides align to TRBD2. TRBJ2-7 matches the DNA end more closely, so the J call is doubtful. The CDR3 totals 10 residues. CDR1 ENHRY and CDR2 SYGVKD come from the germline V gene. CDR3 coding DNA: TGTGCCACGGGGGGGTACGAGCAGTACTTC. Translated: CATGGYEQYF.

This chain uses TRBV5-4 with TRBJ2-7; TRBD1 matches at 10 bases. The germline CDR1 and CDR2 sequences are SGHNT and YYREEE (reference sequence). Trimming at V came to 2 bases and at J to 4 bases, leaving 6 bases not matched to a gene. The CDR3 is 15 residues long. Here the CDR3 DNA reads TGTGCCAGCAGCTTAAGGGACAGGGGAAAGTACGAGCAGTACTTC. Protein sequence: CASSLRDRGKYEQYF.

The J gene is TRBJ1-5, the V gene TRBV4-3; D is possibly TRBD1 (5 bases). This CDR3 is built from 15 residues. The V gene's germline CDR1 is LGHNA and CDR2 YSLEER. V gave up 2 bases and J gave up 2 bases, with 10 bases separating them. This chain's CDR3 is CASSQSGTGNQPQHF. CDR3 nucleotide sequence: TGCGCCAGCAGCCAATCTGGGACTGGCAATCAGCCCCAGCATTTT.